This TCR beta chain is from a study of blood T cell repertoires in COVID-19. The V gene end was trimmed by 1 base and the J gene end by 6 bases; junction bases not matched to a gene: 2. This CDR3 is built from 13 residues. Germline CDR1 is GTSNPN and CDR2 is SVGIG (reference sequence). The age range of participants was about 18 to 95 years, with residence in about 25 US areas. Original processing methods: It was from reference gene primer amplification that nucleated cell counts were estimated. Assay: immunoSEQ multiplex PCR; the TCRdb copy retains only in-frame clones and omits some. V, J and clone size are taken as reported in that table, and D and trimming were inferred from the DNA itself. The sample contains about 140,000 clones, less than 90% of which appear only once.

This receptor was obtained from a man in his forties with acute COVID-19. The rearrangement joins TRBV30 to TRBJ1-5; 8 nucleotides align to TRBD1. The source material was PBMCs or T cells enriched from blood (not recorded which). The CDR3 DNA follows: TGTGCCTGGAGTGCAGGGGGCGGTCAGCCCCAGCATTTT. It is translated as CAWSAGGGQPQHF.